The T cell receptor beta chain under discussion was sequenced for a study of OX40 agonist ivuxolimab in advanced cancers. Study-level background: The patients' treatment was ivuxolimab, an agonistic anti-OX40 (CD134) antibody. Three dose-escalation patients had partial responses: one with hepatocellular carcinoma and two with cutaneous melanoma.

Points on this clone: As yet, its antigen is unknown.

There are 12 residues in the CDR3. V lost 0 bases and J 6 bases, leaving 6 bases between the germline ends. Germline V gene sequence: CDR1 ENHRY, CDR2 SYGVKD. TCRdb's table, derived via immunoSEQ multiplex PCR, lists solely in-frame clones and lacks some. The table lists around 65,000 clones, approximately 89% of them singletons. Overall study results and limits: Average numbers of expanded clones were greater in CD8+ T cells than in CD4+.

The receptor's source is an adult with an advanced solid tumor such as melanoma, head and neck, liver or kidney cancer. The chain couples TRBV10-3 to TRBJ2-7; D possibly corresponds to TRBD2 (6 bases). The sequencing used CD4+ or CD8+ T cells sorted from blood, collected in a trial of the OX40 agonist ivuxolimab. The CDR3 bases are TGTGCCATCAGTGAGTCCGGGGGCGAGCAGTACTTC. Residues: CAISESGGEQYF.